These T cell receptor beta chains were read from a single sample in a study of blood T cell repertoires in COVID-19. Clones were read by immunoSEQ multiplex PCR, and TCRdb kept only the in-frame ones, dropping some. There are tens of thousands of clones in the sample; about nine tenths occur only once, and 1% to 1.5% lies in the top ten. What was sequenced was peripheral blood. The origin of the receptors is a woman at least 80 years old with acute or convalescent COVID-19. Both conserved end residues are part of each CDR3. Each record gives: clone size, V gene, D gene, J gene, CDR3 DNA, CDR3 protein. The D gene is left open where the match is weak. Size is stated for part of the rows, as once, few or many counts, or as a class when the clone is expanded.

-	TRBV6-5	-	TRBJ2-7	TGTGCCAGCAGTTACTCGAGCAGGGTGGATAACGAGCAGTACTTC	CASSYSSRVDNEQYF
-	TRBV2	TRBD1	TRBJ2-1	TGTGCCAGCAGTAGACAGGGACCCTCCTACAATGAGCAGTTCTTC	CASSRQGPSYNEQFF
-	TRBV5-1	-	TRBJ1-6	TGCGCCAGCAGCTTGGAAACAGCTCCTAATTCACCCCTCCACTTT	CASSLETAPNSPLHF
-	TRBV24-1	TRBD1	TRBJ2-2	TGTGCCACCGGACGGACAGGGGGCTTCACCGGGGAGCTGTTTTTT	CATGRTGGFTGELFF
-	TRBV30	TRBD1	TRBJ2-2	TGTGCCTGGAGTGTACCCGGGACAGGGGATGCCGGGGAGCTGTTTTTT	CAWSVPGTGDAGELFF
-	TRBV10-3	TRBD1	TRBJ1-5	TGTGCCATCAGTGAGTCGCAGGGGGCCCTCTACAATCAGCCCCAGCATTTT	CAISESQGALYNQPQHF
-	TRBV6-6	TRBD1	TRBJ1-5	TGTGCCAGCAGTTTGGGTAATGCAGGGGGTCACCAGCCCCAGCATTTT	CASSLGNAGGHQPQHF
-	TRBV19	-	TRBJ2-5	TGTGCCAGTAGTCCAGGGGCGTGGGAGACCCAGTACTTC	CASSPGAWETQYF
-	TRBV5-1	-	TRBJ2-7	TGCGCCAGCAGCTTATCCGGTGTCCCCTACGAGCAGTACTTC	CASSLSGVPYEQYF
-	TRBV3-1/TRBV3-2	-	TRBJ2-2	TGTGCCAGCAGCCAACCCCCCATCGGGTCCATCGGAGTTGCCGGGGAGCTGTTTTTT	CASSQPPIGSIGVAGELFF
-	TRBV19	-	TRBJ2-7	TGTGCCAGTAGTATCCGAGGGAGCTCCTACGAGCAGTACTTC	CASSIRGSSYEQYF
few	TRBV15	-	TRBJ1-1	TGTGCCACCAGCAGACCGACAGTACCTGAAGCTTTCTTT	CATSRPTVPEAFF
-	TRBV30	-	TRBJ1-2	TGTGCCTACACAGGGTGGGCGGACAGACGACATGGTAACTATGGCTACACCTTC	CAYTGWADRRHGNYGYTF
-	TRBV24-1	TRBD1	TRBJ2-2	TGTGCCACCAGTGATCCTGGGACAGGGGACACCGGGGAGCTGTTTTTT	CATSDPGTGDTGELFF
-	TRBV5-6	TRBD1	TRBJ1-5	TGTGCCAGCAGCGTTGGACAGGGTCTGTACAGCAATCAGCCCCAGCATTTT	CASSVGQGLYSNQPQHF
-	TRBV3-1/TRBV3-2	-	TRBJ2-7	TGTGCCAGCAGCCAATCGACCGGGGAGCAGTACTTC	CASSQSTGEQYF
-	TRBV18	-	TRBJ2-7	TGTGCCAGCTCACCACCGTACGAGGCCTACGAGCAGTACTTC	CASSPPYEAYEQYF
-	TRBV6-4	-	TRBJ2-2	TGTGCCAGCAGCCCGGGGGTTGGGACAGACGCCGGGGAGCTGTTTTTT	CASSPGVGTDAGELFF
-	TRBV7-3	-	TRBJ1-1	TGTGCCAGCAGCTTAGGTAGACAGCCAAGTGAAGCTTTCTTT	CASSLGRQPSEAFF
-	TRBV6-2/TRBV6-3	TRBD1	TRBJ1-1	TGTGCCAGCAGCAACGACAGGGGGCGGGTAGCTTTCTTT	CASSNDRGRVAFF
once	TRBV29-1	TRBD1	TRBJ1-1	TGCAGCGTTGAAGCCCTGGACAGGGAAGACACTGAAGCTTTCTTT	CSVEALDREDTEAFF
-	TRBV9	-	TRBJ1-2	TGTGCCAGCAGCGGACAAGGTACCACTAACTATGGCTACACCTTC	CASSGQGTTNYGYTF
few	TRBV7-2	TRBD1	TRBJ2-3	TGTGCCAGCAGCCCAGGCCTCCAGGGGGTCTTAGATACGCAGTATTTT	CASSPGLQGVLDTQYF
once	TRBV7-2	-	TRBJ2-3	TGTGCCAGCAGCCCACGGACTAACACAGATACGCAGTATTTT	CASSPRTNTDTQYF
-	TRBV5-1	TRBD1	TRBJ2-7	TGCGCCAGCAGCTTGGAGACAGGGACAAGGCAGTACTTC	CASSLETGTRQYF
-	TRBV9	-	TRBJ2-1	TGTGCCAGCAGCGCCCGCGGGGGACAGGACTCCTACAATGAGCAGTTCTTC	CASSARGGQDSYNEQFF
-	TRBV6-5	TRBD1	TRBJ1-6	TGTGCCAGCAGTTACGGCCAGGGGGCTGATTCACCCCTCCACTTT	CASSYGQGADSPLHF
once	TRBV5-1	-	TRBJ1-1	TGCGCCAGCAGCTTGGACGGGAGGGACACTGAAGCTTTCTTT	CASSLDGRDTEAFF
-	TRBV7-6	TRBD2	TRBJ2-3	TGTGCCAGCAGCAGCACGCCTCTCGGGGGGGGCCTAAATACGCAGTATTTT	CASSSTPLGGGLNTQYF
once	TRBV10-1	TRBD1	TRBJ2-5	TGCGCCAGCAGTGGAGGGCAGGGGGCTCTAGCGCAAGAGACCCAGTACTTC	CASSGGQGALAQETQYF
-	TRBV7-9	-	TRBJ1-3	TGTGCCAGCAGCTTAGGGGCTTCTGGAAACACCATATATTTT	CASSLGASGNTIYF
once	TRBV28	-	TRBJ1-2	TGTGCCAGCAGTTCCGGGATCCTAATGGGCTACACCTTC	CASSSGILMGYTF
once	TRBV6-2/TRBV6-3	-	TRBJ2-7	TGTGCCAGCAGTTACTCCCTGAGCTCCTACGAGCAGTACTTC	CASSYSLSSYEQYF
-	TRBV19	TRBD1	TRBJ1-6	TGTGCCAGTAGTATAGATGAGGGGGCAAGGGGTCCCCTCCACTTT	CASSIDEGARGPLHF
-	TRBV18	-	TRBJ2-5	TGTGCCAGCTCACAGCGTTCCGAAGAGACCCAGTACTTC	CASSQRSEETQYF
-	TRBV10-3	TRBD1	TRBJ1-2	TGTGCCATCAGGAAGACAGGGAGTGACTATGGCTACACCTTC	CAIRKTGSDYGYTF
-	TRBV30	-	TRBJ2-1	TGTGCCTGGACGCACCAGGGGAAAGGGCAGTTCTTC	CAWTHQGKGQFF
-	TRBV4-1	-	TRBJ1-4	TGCGCCAGCAGCCCCCGGGGGGTAGCAACGTTGTATGAAAAACTGTTTTTT	CASSPRGVATLYEKLFF
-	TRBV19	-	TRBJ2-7	TGTGCCAGTAGTATGCGGCAGCTTTCCTACGAGCAGTACTTC	CASSMRQLSYEQYF
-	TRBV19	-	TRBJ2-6	TGTGCCAGTAGCGTAGAAATAACCCTCTCTGGGGCCAACGTCCTGACTTTC	CASSVEITLSGANVLTF
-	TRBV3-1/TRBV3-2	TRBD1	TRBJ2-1	TGTGCCAGCAGCCAAGGGGACAGGGGAGGGTTCTTC	CASSQGDRGGFF
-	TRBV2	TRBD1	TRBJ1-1	TGTGCCAGCAGACAGGGGTTGAACACTGAAGCTTTCTTT	CASRQGLNTEAFF
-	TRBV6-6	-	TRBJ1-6	TGTGCCAGCAGCAACCAGGAGGGAAGTAATTCACCCCTCCACTTT	CASSNQEGSNSPLHF
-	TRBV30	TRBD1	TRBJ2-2	TGTGCCTGGAGTCGTTCAGGGGGCGGGGAGCTGTTTTTT	CAWSRSGGGELFF
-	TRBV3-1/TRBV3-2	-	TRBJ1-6	TGTGCCAGCCAGAATTCACCCCTCCACTTT	CASQNSPLHF
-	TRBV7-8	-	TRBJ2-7	TGTGCCAGCAGCTTAGTTGAAGGGGTAGCCTACGAGCAGTACTTC	CASSLVEGVAYEQYF
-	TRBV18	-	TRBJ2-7	TGTGCCAGCTCACCGGGAGGATACTCCTACGAGCAGTACTTC	CASSPGGYSYEQYF
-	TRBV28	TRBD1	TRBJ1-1	TGTGCCAGCAGTTTTGGGACAGTTATGAACACTGAAGCTTTCTTT	CASSFGTVMNTEAFF
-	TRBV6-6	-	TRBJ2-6	TGTGCCAGCAGTTACGTTCCGGTCGGGGCCAACGTCCTGACTTTC	CASSYVPVGANVLTF